These 19 T cell receptor beta chains were all obtained from the same sample, sequenced in a study of blood T cell repertoires in COVID-19. Sequencing used immunoSEQ multiplex PCR; TCRdb keeps in-frame clones, though not all of them. The sample carries about 180,000 clones, around 73% recorded once. The sequenced sample consisted of PBMCs or T cells enriched from blood (not recorded which). All receptors derive from a woman between 50 and 59 years old who had recovered from COVID-19.

The chain carries TRBV6-5 and TRBJ1-1; no firm D call. Trimming pared 5 bases from V and 3 bases from J, leaving 16 bases between. The length of the CDR3 is 15 residues. Germline V gene sequence: CDR1 MNHEY, CDR2 SVGAGI. CDR3 in DNA: TGTGCCAGCAGTCCCCTCGTAGCGAGGGACACTGAAGCTTTCTTT. Protein: CASSPLVARDTEAFF.

The rearrangement uses TRBV7-2 and TRBJ2-7; D may be TRBD1 (6 bases). CDR3 length equals 14 residues. Germline loops: CDR1 SGHTA, CDR2 FQGNSA. Trimming pared 5 bases from V and 2 bases from J, leaving 13 bases between. As DNA, the CDR3 is TGTGCCAGCAGCCGTGGACAGAAAACCTACGAGCAGTACTTC. As protein: CASSRGQKTYEQYF.

The gene calls are TRBV5-1 and TRBJ1-6; D is unclear. V gave up 7 bases and J gave up 9 bases, with 11 bases separating them. Germline assignment: CDR1 SGHRS and CDR2 YFSETQ. The CDR3 consists of 12 residues. The CDR3 bases are TGCGCCAGCTCCCCCTCGGGTTCACCCCTCCACTTT. Residues: CASSPSGSPLHF.

The sample holds a few counts of this clone. V is TRBV12-3 or TRBV12-4 and J is TRBJ2-2; D is perhaps TRBD1 (6 bases). Between the trimmed V and J ends, which lost 5 bases and 9 bases, there was a span of 13 bases. The CDR3 loop spans 13 amino acids. As DNA, the CDR3 is TGTGCCAGCAGTACCTCTGGGGGCAGGGAGCTGTTTTTT. It is translated as CASSTSGGRELFF.

This chain joins TRBV6-6 and TRBJ2-5; 14 positions agree with TRBD2. The CDR3 covers 19 residues. CDR1 and CDR2 (germline): MNHNY, SVGAGI (reference sequence). After removal of 5 bases from V and 1 base from J, the junction contained 12 bases not matched to a gene. The CDR3 DNA sequence: TGTGCCAGCAGTCACCTCGTGGGACTAGCGGGAGCTATCCAAGAGACCCAGTACTTC. Translation: CASSHLVGLAGAIQETQYF.

J is TRBJ2-5 and V is TRBV28, with TRBD2 matching 13 bases. The CDR3 has 16 residues. Looked up from germline, CDR1 is MDHEN and CDR2 is SYDVKM. The trim removed 4 bases at V and 3 bases at J, leaving 5 bases unmatched. The CDR3 loop reads CASSSPTSGGKETQYF. The CDR3 DNA is TGTGCCAGCAGTTCCCCGACTAGCGGGGGGAAAGAGACCCAGTACTTC.

V and J are TRBV29-1 and TRBJ2-5; D is possibly TRBD2 (6 bases). The CDR3 covers 12 residues. Per the germline V gene, CDR1 is SQVTM and CDR2 is ANQGSEA. V shed 6 bases and J shed 7 bases, with 15 bases lying between them. CDR3 sequence reads: CSVGLGGGTQYF. Here the CDR3 DNA reads TGCAGCGTGGGACTTGGAGGTGGGACCCAGTACTTC.

The chain recombines TRBV7-9 with TRBJ2-1; a possible D gene is TRBD1 (6 bases). The CDR3 length is 13 residues. Per the germline V gene, CDR1 is SEHNR and CDR2 is FQNEAQ (reference sequence). V lost 1 base and J lost 15, with 16 bases in between. Here the CDR3 DNA reads TGTGCCAGCAGCTTAGGGGGGCACGCCCGGCTGTTCTTC. It specifies CASSLGGHARLFF.

This rearrangement joins TRBV29-1 to TRBJ1-2; TRBD1 matches 7 bases. V was clipped by 1 base and J by 2 bases; unmatched bases: 7. The germline V gene encodes CDR1 SQVTM and CDR2 ANQGSEA. The CDR3 runs 15 residues. The CDR3 DNA reads as TGCAGCGTTGAAGTCCCCGACAGGGCCAACTATGGCTACACCTTC. As protein: CSVEVPDRANYGYTF.

The chain uses TRBV4-2 and TRBJ1-2; no definite D call. V lost 2 bases and J 4 bases, leaving 23 bases between the germline ends. Germline CDR1 is LGHNA and CDR2 is YNFKEQ. This CDR3 comprises 18 residues. CDR3 nucleotide sequence: TGTGCCAGCAGCCAATCGGAACAGATCTTGCAGCTACTCTATGGCTACACCTTC. Translated: CASSQSEQILQLLYGYTF.

The chain joins TRBV27 to TRBJ2-1; perhaps TRBD2 as D (5 bases). V gave up 1 base and J gave up 4 bases, with 8 bases separating them. Per germline, CDR1 MNHEY and CDR2 SMNVEV (reference sequence). This CDR3 is 14 amino acids long. The CDR3 region has the DNA TGTGCCAGCAGTTTATTCCGGGGATACAATGAGCAGTTCTTC. The encoded protein is CASSLFRGYNEQFF.

This clone showed up just a few times. This chain links TRBV10-3 with TRBJ2-1; the match to TRBD2 covers 8 bases. The CDR3 runs 16 residues. Germline V gene lookup returns CDR1 ENHRY and CDR2 SYGVKD. V was pared by 7 bases and J by 6 bases, with 14 bases of the junction left unmatched. CDR3 nucleotide sequence: TGTGCCATCACAGCCTCTACTAGCGGTCTCGGCAATGAGCAGTTCTTC. This encodes CAITASTSGLGNEQFF.

The chain has TRBV27 and TRBJ2-5, with 9 bases lining up with TRBD2. From germline, CDR1 is MNHEY and CDR2 SMNVEV (reference sequence). The CDR3 sequence is 12 residues long. V shed 9 bases and J 4 bases; nucleotides not matched to a gene: 3. CDR3 DNA sequence: TGTGCCAGTTGGCGGGGGGGAGAGACCCAGTACTTC. Amino acids: CASWRGGETQYF.

This rearrangement joins TRBV3-1 (or the pseudogene TRBV3-2) to TRBJ1-5; no firm D call. CDR1 is LGHDT and CDR2 is YNNKEL in the germline V gene (reference sequence). The germline V and J ends were trimmed by 0 bases and 9 bases, with 18 bases remaining between them. The CDR3 runs to 16 residues. This CDR3 is CASSQDLQAGVWPQHF. CDR3 sequence (DNA): TGTGCCAGCAGCCAAGATCTCCAGGCCGGGGTATGGCCCCAGCATTTT.

CDR3 sequence (DNA): TGTGCCAGCAGCCAAGATTGGCACATCACAGGGACCCCCTACGAGCAGTACTTC. It specifies CASSQDWHITGTPYEQYF. This chain links TRBV4-2 with TRBJ2-7; possibly TRBD1 for D (6 bases). This CDR3 has 18 residues. CDR1 and CDR2 from the germline V gene are LGHNA and YNFKEQ. The V gene lost 0 bases and the J gene lost 2 bases, with 20 bases spanning the gap.

This clone is a singleton in its sample. This chain uses TRBV7-2 with TRBJ2-6; D possibly corresponds to TRBD2 (6 bases). CDR3 size: 18 residues. Germline CDR1 reads SGHTA; CDR2 reads FQGNSA. Trimming removed 3 bases at V and 0 bases at J, with 15 bases between. The CDR3, as DNA: TGTGCCAGCAGCTTTTATAGCGGCCTGATCTCTGGGGCCAACGTCCTGACTTTC. Its translation is CASSFYSGLISGANVLTF. Looking up the rest from reference TRBV7-2 and TRBJ2-6 gives the full variable domain: GAGVSQSPSNKVTEKGKDVELRCDPISGHTALYWYRQSLGQGLEFLIYFQGNSAPDKSGLPSDRFSAERTGGSVSTLTIQRTQQEDSAVYLCASSFYSGLISGANVLTFGAGSRLTVL.

V usage is TRBV6-4 and J usage is TRBJ1-2, with TRBD1 matching 12 bases. CDR3 size: 13 residues. V lost 6 bases to trimming and J lost 8 bases; unmatched junction nucleotides: 4. Germline-derived CDR1 and CDR2 are MRHNA and SNTAGT. CDR3 loop: CASSPGQGAGYTF. DNA for the CDR3: TGTGCCAGCAGCCCGGGACAGGGGGCGGGCTACACCTTC.

V and J are TRBV4-1 and TRBJ2-2; D is uncertain. This CDR3 comprises 13 residues. With 4 bases removed from V and 6 bases from J, the gap between germline ends came to 9 bases. CDR1 and CDR2 (germline): MGHRA, YSYEKL. CDR3 sequence: CASSLPSPGELFF. DNA of the CDR3: TGCGCCAGCAGCCTCCCCTCTCCCGGGGAGCTGTTTTTT.

The chain couples TRBV7-9 to TRBJ2-4; weak D call: TRBD1 (6 bases). The CDR3 totals 18 residues. V gave up 1 base and J gave up 5 bases, with 21 bases separating them. The germline CDR1 and CDR2 sequences are SEHNR and FQNEAQ (reference sequence). CDR3 residues: CASSLVEVGGPHENIQYF. The CDR3 region has the DNA TGTGCCAGCAGCTTAGTCGAGGTTGGGGGCCCCCATGAAAACATTCAGTACTTC. Filled out from reference TRBV7-9 and TRBJ2-4, the complete variable domain reads DTGVSQNPRHKITKRGQNVTFRCDPISEHNRLYWYRQTLGQGPEFLTYFQNEAQLEKSRLLSDRFSAERPKGSFSTLEIQRTEQGDSAMYLCASSLVEVGGPHENIQYFGAGTRLSVL.